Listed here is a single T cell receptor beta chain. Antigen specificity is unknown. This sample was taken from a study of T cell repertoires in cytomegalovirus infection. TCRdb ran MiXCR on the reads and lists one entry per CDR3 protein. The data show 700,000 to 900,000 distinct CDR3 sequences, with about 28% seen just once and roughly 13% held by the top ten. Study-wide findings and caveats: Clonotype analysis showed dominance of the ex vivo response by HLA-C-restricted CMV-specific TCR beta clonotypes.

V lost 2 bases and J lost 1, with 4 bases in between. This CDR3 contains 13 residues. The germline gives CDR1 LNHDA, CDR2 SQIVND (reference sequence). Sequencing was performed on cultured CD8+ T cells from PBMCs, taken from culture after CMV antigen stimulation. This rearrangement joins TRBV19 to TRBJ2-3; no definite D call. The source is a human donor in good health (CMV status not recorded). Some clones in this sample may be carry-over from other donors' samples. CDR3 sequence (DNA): TGTGCCAGTAGTATATCAGGCACAGATACGCAGTATTTT. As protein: CASSISGTDTQYF.